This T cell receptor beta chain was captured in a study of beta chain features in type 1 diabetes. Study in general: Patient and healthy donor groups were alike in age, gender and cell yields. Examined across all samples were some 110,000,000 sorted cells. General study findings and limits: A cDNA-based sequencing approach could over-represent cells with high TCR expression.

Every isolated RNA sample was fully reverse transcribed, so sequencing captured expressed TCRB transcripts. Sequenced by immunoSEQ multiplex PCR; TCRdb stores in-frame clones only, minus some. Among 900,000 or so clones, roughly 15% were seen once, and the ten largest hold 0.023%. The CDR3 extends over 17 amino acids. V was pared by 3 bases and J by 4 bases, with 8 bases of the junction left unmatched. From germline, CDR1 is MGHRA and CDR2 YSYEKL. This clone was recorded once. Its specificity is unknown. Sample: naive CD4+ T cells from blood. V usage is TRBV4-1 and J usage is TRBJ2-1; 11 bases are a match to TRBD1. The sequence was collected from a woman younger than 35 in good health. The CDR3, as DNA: TGCGCCAGCAGCCATTCCCGGGACAGGGGGTGGTACAATGAGCAGTTCTTC. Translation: CASSHSRDRGWYNEQFF.